This T cell receptor (beta chain) was sequenced during a study of shared clonotypes between healthy human individuals. Per the germline V gene, CDR1 is MDHEN and CDR2 is SYDVKM. CDR3 length equals 13 residues. V was pared by 6 bases and J by 0 bases, with 6 bases between. Negatively enriched CD4+ T cells were divided by CD45RA into naive and memory. For sorted subsets, approximately 0.2 ug DNA per replicate equaled approximately 30,000 T cell genomes. The repertoire was sequenced with immunoSEQ multiplex PCR; TCRdb's copy has only in-frame clones and lacks some. Of under 1,100,000 clones in the sample, about 75% were seen once.

This clonotype originated in a man aged 18 to 30 in good health. The rearrangement links TRBV28 to TRBJ2-4; the D call may be TRBD1 or TRBD2 (5 bases each). The sample consisted of memory CD4+ T cells sorted from blood. Stated subset: CD45RA-negative fraction. CDR3 sequence: CASRGTAKNIQYF. In DNA, the CDR3 is TGTGCCAGCAGAGGGACAGCCAAAAACATTCAGTACTTC.